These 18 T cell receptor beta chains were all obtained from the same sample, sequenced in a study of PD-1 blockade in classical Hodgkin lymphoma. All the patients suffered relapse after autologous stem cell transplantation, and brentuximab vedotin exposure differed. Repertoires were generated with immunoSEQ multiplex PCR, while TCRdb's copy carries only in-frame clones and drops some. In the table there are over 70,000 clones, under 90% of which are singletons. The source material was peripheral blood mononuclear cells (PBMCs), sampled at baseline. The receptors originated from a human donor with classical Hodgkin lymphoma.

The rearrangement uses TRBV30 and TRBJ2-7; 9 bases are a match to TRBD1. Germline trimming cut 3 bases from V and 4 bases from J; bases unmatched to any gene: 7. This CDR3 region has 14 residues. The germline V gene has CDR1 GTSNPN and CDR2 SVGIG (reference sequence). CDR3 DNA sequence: TGTGCCTGGAGGGCCACAGGGGGCGCGTACGAGCAGTACTTC. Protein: CAWRATGGAYEQYF.

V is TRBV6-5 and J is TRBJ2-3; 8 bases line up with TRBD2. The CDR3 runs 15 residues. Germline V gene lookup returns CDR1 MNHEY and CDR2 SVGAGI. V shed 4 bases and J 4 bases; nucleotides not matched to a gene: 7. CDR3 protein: CASSLSGSRSDTQYF. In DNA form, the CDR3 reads TGTGCCAGCAGTTTAAGCGGGAGTAGGTCAGATACGCAGTATTTT.

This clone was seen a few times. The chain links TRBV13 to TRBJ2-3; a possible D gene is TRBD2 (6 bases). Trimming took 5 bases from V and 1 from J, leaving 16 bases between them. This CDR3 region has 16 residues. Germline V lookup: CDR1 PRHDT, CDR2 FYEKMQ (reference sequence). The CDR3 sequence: CASSTKRLDRTDTQYF. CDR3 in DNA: TGTGCCAGCAGCACCAAACGACTAGACCGCACAGATACGCAGTATTTT. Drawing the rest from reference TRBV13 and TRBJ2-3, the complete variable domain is AAGVIQSPRHLIKEKRETATLKCYPIPRHDTVYWYQQGPGQDPQFLISFYEKMQSDKGSIPDRFSAQQFSDYHSELNMSSLELGDSALYFCASSTKRLDRTDTQYFGPGTRLTVL.

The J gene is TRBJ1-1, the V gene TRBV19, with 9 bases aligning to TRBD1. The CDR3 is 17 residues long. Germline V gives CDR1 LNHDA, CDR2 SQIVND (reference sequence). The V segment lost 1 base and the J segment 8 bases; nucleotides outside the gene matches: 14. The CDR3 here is CASSIGTGTGRKLEAFF. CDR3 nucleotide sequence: TGTGCCAGTAGTATAGGCACCGGGACAGGGAGGAAGTTAGAAGCTTTCTTT.

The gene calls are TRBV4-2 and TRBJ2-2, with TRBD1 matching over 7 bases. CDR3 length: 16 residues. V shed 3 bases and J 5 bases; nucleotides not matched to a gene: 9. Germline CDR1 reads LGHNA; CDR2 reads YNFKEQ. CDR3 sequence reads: CASSQPGTDFTGELFF. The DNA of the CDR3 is TGTGCCAGCAGCCAGCCCGGGACAGATTTTACCGGGGAGCTGTTTTTT.

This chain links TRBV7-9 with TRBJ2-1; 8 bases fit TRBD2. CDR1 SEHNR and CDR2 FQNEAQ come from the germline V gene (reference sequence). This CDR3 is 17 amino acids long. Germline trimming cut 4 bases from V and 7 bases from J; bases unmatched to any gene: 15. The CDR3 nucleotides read TGTGCCAGCAGCTCGGGGACGGGAGGGCGATTGGGGAATGAGCAGTTCTTC. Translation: CASSSGTGGRLGNEQFF.

Here the CDR3 DNA reads TGTGCCAGCAGCGGGAGGGACCGCGCTGTCGAGCAGTACTTC. Its translation is CASSGRDRAVEQYF. The chain employs TRBV11-2 and TRBJ2-7; TRBD2 aligns across 7 bases. The CDR3 contains 14 residues. V trimming: 5 bases; J trimming: 6 bases; junction bases outside the gene matches: 10. The germline CDR1 and CDR2 sequences are SGHAT and FQNNGV.

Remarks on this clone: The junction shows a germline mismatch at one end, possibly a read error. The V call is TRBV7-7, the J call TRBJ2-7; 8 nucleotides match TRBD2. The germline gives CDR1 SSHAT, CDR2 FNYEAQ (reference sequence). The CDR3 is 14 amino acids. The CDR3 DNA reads TGTGCTAGCAGCTTAGGTGCGGGGGGCTACGAGCAGTACTTC. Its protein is CASSLGAGGYEQYF.

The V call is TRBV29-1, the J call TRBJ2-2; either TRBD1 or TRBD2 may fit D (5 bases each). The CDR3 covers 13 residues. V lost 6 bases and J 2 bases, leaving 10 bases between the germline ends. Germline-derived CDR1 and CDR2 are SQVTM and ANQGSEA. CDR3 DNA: TGCAGCGTCACGGGGCTCAACACCGGGGAGCTGTTTTTT. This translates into CSVTGLNTGELFF.

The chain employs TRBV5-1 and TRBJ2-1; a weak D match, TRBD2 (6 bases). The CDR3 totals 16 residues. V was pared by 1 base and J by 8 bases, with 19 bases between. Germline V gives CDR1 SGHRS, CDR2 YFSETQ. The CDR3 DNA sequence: TGCGCCAGCAGCTTGAACGGGAGAGGACACGGCGATGAGCAGTTCTTC. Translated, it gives CASSLNGRGHGDEQFF.

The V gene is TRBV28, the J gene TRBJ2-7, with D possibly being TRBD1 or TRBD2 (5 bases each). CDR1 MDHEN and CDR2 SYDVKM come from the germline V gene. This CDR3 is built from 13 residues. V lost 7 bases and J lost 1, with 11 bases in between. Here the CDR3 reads CASTEGQSYEQYF. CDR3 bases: TGTGCCAGCACTGAGGGGCAGTCCTACGAGCAGTACTTC.

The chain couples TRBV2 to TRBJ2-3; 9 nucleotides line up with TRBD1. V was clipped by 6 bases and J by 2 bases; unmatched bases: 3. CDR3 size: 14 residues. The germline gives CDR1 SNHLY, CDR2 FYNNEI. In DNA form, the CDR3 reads TGTGCCAGCAGCAGGACAGGGGCCACAGATACGCAGTATTTT. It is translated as CASSRTGATDTQYF.

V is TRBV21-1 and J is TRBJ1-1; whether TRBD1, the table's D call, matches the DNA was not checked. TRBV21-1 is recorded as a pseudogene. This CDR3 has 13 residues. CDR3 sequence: CASSGQPNTEAFF. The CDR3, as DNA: TGTGCCAGCAGCGGGCAGCCGAACACTGAAGCTTTCTTT.

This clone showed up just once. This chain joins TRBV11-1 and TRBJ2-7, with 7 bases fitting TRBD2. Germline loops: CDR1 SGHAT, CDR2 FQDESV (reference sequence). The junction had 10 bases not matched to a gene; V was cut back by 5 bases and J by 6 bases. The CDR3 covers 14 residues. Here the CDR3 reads CASSPGLDSVEQYF. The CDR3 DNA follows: TGTGCCAGCAGCCCCGGACTAGATTCTGTCGAGCAGTACTTC.

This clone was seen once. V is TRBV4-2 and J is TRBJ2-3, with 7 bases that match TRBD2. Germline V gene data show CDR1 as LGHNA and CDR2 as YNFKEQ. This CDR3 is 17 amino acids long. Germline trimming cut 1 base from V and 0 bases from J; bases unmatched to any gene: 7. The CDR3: CASSQGVDSGSTDTQYF. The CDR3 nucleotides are TGTGCCAGCAGCCAAGGGGTTGATAGCGGGAGCACAGATACGCAGTATTTT.

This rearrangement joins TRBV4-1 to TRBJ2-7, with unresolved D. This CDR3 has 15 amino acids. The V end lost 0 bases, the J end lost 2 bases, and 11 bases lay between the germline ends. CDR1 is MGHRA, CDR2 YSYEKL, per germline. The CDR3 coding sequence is TGCGCCAGCAGCCAAGATCGGAAAGATACCTACGAGCAGTACTTC. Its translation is CASSQDRKDTYEQYF.

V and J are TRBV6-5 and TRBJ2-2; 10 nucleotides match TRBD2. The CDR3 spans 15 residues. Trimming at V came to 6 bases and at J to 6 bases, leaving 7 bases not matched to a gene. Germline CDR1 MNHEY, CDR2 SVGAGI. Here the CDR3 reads CASRAAGGYSGELFF. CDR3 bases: TGTGCCAGCAGAGCAGCGGGAGGGTATTCCGGGGAGCTGTTTTTT.

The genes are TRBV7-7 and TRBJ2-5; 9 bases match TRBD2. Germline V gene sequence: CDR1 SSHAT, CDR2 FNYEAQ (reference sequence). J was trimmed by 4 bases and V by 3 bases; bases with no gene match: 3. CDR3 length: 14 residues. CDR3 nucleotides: TGTGCCAGCAGCTTCGGGACTAGCCCAGAGACCCAGTACTTC. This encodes CASSFGTSPETQYF.